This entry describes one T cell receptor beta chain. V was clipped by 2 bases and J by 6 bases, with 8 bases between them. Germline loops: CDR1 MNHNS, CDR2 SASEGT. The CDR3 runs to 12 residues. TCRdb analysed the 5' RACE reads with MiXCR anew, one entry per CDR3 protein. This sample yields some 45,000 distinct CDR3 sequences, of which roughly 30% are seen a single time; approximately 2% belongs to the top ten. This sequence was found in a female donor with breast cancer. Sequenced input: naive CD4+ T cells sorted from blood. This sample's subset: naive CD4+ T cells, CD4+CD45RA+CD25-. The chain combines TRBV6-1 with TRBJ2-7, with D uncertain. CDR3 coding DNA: TGTGCCAGCAGTGAACTCGCGATCGAGCAGTACTTC. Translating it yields CASSELAIEQYF.